A single sample is the source of the 17 T cell receptor beta chains below, sequenced in a study of control samples from healthy donors and cancer patients. Some clones are missing from TCRdb's copy, which holds only in-frame ones; the method was immunoSEQ multiplex PCR. The sample lists 100,000 to 150,000 clones; approximately 92% were seen once. Sequencing was done on a sample of PBMCs. The source is an elderly man with head and neck cancer.

This chain connects TRBV10-1 to TRBJ1-1; 7 bases are a match to TRBD1. CDR3 length: 13 amino acids. V was pared by 8 bases and J by 1 base, with 4 bases of the junction left unmatched. Germline CDR1 is WNHNN and CDR2 is SYGVQD (reference sequence). DNA of the CDR3: TGCGCCAGCTCGGGACAGAAGAACACTGAAGCTTTCTTT. This sequence encodes CASSGQKNTEAFF.

This chain joins TRBV7-9 and TRBJ1-1, with 8 bases aligning to TRBD1. The CDR3 contains 15 residues. After removal of 5 bases from V and 4 bases from J, the junction contained 9 bases not matched to a gene. CDR1 and CDR2 (germline): SEHNR, FQNEAQ (reference sequence). CDR3 in amino acids: CASSTRTGLGTEAFF. The CDR3 DNA reads TGTGCCAGCAGCACCCGGACAGGGTTGGGCACTGAAGCTTTCTTT.

This clone has just one count. CDR3 loop: CASSLSGSNQPQHF. Here the CDR3 DNA reads TGTGCCAGCTCATTAAGCGGCAGCAATCAGCCCCAGCATTTT. The V and J genes are TRBV18 and TRBJ1-5; D is ambiguous. Trimming stripped 5 bases from V and 1 base from J, with 9 bases between. CDR3 size: 14 residues. Germline V CDR1 and CDR2: KGHSH, LQKENI.

This chain uses TRBV3-1 (or the pseudogene TRBV3-2) with TRBJ2-3; perhaps TRBD1 as D (6 bases). Germline CDR1 LGHDT, CDR2 YNNKEL (reference sequence). This CDR3 is 14 amino acids long. Trimming removed 1 base at V and 5 bases at J, with 10 bases between. CDR3 sequence reads: CASSQAYRVDTQYF. DNA of the CDR3: TGTGCCAGCAGCCAAGCCTACAGGGTAGATACGCAGTATTTT.

The CDR3 nucleotides read TGTGCCAGCAGCCGGGACAGGAACACTGAAGCTTTCTTT. Residues: CASSRDRNTEAFF. The rearrangement joins TRBV6-4 to TRBJ1-1; 7 nucleotides agree with TRBD1. CDR1 and CDR2 from the germline V gene are MRHNA and SNTAGT. V gave up 6 bases and J gave up 1 base; unmatched junction bases: 2. The CDR3 loop spans 13 amino acids.

This CDR3 reads CASSFRRVTDTQYF. The CDR3, as DNA: TGTGCCAGCAGCTTCCGCAGAGTCACAGATACGCAGTATTTT. This chain connects TRBV7-2 to TRBJ2-3; D not certain. The CDR3 covers 14 residues. V was pared by 3 bases and J by 2 bases, with 9 bases between. CDR1 is SGHTA and CDR2 is FQGNSA in the germline V gene.

V usage is TRBV5-5 and J usage is TRBJ1-3; D is ambiguous. Germline-derived CDR1 and CDR2 are SGHKS and YYEKEE (reference sequence). This CDR3 comprises 14 residues. With 0 bases removed from V and 8 bases from J, the gap between germline ends came to 12 bases. CDR3 loop: CASSLGLGWDTIYF. The CDR3 nucleotides are TGTGCCAGCAGCTTGGGACTTGGCTGGGACACCATATATTTT.

V gene TRBV5-8 combines with J gene TRBJ1-3, with 8 bases identical to TRBD1. The CDR3 sequence is 15 residues long. CDR1 and CDR2 (germline): SGHTS, YDEGEE. Germline trimming cut 1 base from V and 4 bases from J; bases unmatched to any gene: 4. CDR3 DNA: TGTGCCAGCAGCTTGTGGACAGGGAAGGGAAACACCATATATTTT. It specifies CASSLWTGKGNTIYF. Filled out from reference TRBV5-8 and TRBJ1-3, the complete variable domain reads EAGVTQSPTHLIKTRGQQATLRCSPISGHTSVYWYQQALGLGLQFLLWYDEGEERNRGNFPPRFSGRQFPNYSSELNVNALELEDSALYLCASSLWTGKGNTIYFGEGSWLTVV.

The CDR3, as DNA: TGTGCCAGCAGCCTAGAATCGGGTGAGACTGAAGCTTTCTTT. It translates to CASSLESGETEAFF. The V and J genes are TRBV2 and TRBJ1-1; D remains unclear. V gave up 6 bases and J gave up 5 bases, with 16 bases separating them. The CDR3 has 14 residues. Germline CDR1 and CDR2: SNHLY and FYNNEI.

This clone showed up just once. The chain links TRBV19 to TRBJ2-1; 15 nucleotides line up with TRBD2. The V and J ends lost 7 bases and 7 bases, in that order; junction bases with no gene match: 5. Germline loops: CDR1 LNHDA, CDR2 SQIVND (reference sequence). The length of the CDR3 is 15 residues. Written as DNA, the CDR3 is TGTGCCAGTACCTACGGGACTAGCGGGAGGAATGAGCAGTTCTTC. Amino acids: CASTYGTSGRNEQFF.

This chain uses TRBV30 with TRBJ1-1; D unresolved. Looked up from germline, CDR1 is GTSNPN and CDR2 is SVGIG (reference sequence). The V end lost 7 bases, the J end lost 4 bases, and 16 bases lay between the germline ends. The CDR3 sequence is 13 residues long. The CDR3 is CASSLGWSTEAFF. Here the CDR3 DNA reads TGTGCCTCCTCCCTCGGGTGGAGCACTGAAGCTTTCTTT.

J is TRBJ1-5 and V is TRBV19, with D tentatively TRBD1 (5 bases). The V end was cut by 4 bases, the J end by 15 bases, with 13 bases between. This CDR3 spans 11 amino acids. Germline values: CDR1 LNHDA, CDR2 SQIVND (reference sequence). The CDR3 DNA reads TGTGCCAGTAGTAACCAGGGCCCTCTGCATTTT. Protein product: CASSNQGPLHF.

The rearrangement links TRBV10-3 to TRBJ2-1; a weak D match, TRBD2 (6 bases). Trimming removed 7 bases from V and 14 bases from J, with 27 bases in between. Germline V gene lookup returns CDR1 ENHRY and CDR2 SYGVKD. The CDR3 spans 15 residues. CDR3 sequence: CAIKQSASADGTEFF. The CDR3 DNA reads TGTGCCATCAAGCAAAGTGCTAGCGCAGACGGAACGGAGTTCTTC.

The V and J genes are TRBV5-1 and TRBJ2-7; possible D gene TRBD1, 5 bases. Trimming cost V 0 bases and J 5 bases, with 12 bases left between them. Per the germline V gene, CDR1 is SGHRS and CDR2 is YFSETQ. The CDR3 has 14 amino acids. The DNA of the CDR3 is TGCGCCAGCAGCTTGGCAGGGAATGGGCACGAGCAGTACTTC. It specifies CASSLAGNGHEQYF. The full variable domain, rest sourced from reference TRBV5-1 and TRBJ2-7, is KAGVTQTPRYLIKTRGQQVTLSCSPISGHRSVSWYQQTPGQGLQFLFEYFSETQRNKGNFPGRFSGRQFSNSRSEMNVSTLELGDSALYLCASSLAGNGHEQYFGPGTRLTVT.

The rearrangement joins TRBV27 to TRBJ2-5; D is unresolved. V was clipped by 2 bases and J by 2 bases, with 9 bases between them. The CDR3 is 14 residues long. Per the germline V gene, CDR1 is MNHEY and CDR2 is SMNVEV (reference sequence). CDR3 region: CASSLGVGQETQYF. DNA for the CDR3: TGTGCCAGCAGTTTAGGAGTAGGGCAAGAGACCCAGTACTTC.

This chain connects TRBV6-1 to TRBJ2-7, with 9 bases fitting TRBD1. This CDR3 spans 18 amino acids. Germline lookup yields CDR1 MNHNS and CDR2 SASEGT. V gave up 3 bases and J gave up 3 bases; unmatched junction bases: 15. Here the CDR3 reads CASSDFGGSRDRDYEQYF. As DNA, the CDR3 is TGTGCCAGCAGTGATTTCGGAGGATCCCGGGACAGGGACTACGAGCAGTACTTC.

This clone was observed a single time. Here the CDR3 DNA reads TGTGCCAGCAGTGGGATGGTGTTCACAGATACGCAGTATTTT. Protein sequence: CASSGMVFTDTQYF. The chain joins TRBV2 to TRBJ2-3, with no clear D. This CDR3 spans 14 amino acids. V was clipped by 4 bases and J by 2 bases, with 10 bases between them. Germline loops: CDR1 SNHLY, CDR2 FYNNEI.